Listed below are T cell receptor beta chains from one sample, sequenced in a study of T cell repertoires in cytomegalovirus infection. Via MiXCR, TCRdb re-called the reads, giving one row per CDR3 protein. This sample carries 750,000 to 900,000 distinct CDR3 sequences, roughly 29% of them seen once, and the ten largest clones take around 13%. Antigen specificity for these receptors is unknown. This specimen was cultured CD8+ T cells from PBMCs, taken from culture after CMV antigen stimulation. The receptors were gathered from a human donor in good health (CMV status not recorded). Some clones in this sample may be carry-over from other donors' samples. Both conserved end residues are part of each CDR3. A D gene is named only where the DNA matches it firmly. Clone size appears in some rows only: once, few, many, or a class for an expanded clone.

>-|TRBV6-5|-|TRBJ2-1
CASSYGGAFNNEQFF
>few|TRBV6-1|-|TRBJ2-3
CASSAISTDTQYF
>-|TRBV7-9|TRBD2|TRBJ2-7
CASSFISGGLFEQYF
>-|TRBV10-3|TRBD1|TRBJ1-5
CAIKGTEDQPQHF
>many|TRBV7-8|TRBD2|TRBJ2-7
CASSLATSGYYEQYF
>few|TRBV7-9|TRBD2|TRBJ2-2
CASSGFGASGMNTGELFF
>many|TRBV7-8|-|TRBJ2-2
CASSPGRGPGELFF
>few|TRBV4-2|-|TRBJ2-2
CASSQTGIFTGELFF
>few|TRBV6-1|TRBD2|TRBJ2-7
CASSEARGLAVTYEQYF
>-|TRBV6-5|-|TRBJ1-1
CASSYSVEGEGAEAFF
>many|TRBV27|TRBD1|TRBJ1-5
CASRATGSEWGNQPQHF
>many|TRBV7-8|-|TRBJ2-1
CASSLLGASDNEQFF
>-|TRBV27|-|TRBJ1-1
CASAQGLNTEAFF
>-|TRBV14|-|TRBJ2-7
CASSQNRRPYEQYF
>-|TRBV7-8|-|TRBJ2-3
CASSLDAVGTPPTDTQYF
>-|TRBV12-3/TRBV12-4|TRBD2|TRBJ2-7
CASNPLGRDYEQYF
>-|TRBV7-2|TRBD1|TRBJ1-1
CASSSQTGGAGAEAFF
>-|TRBV27|TRBD1|TRBJ1-6
CASRQGVHNSPLHF
>-|TRBV19|-|TRBJ1-6
CASQGTNSPLHF
>-|TRBV29-1|TRBD1|TRBJ1-2
CSVVGTGGRRHYGYTF
>-|TRBV20-1|-|TRBJ2-2
CSARAYTGELFF
>few|TRBV7-9|-|TRBJ1-3
CASSSGTLTFSGNTIYF
>few|TRBV6-5|-|TRBJ2-1
CASSYSWLNEQFF
>-|TRBV5-1|-|TRBJ2-7
CASSSDGLGRYF
>-|TRBV7-6|-|TRBJ2-7
CASSLAASDADEQYF
>-|TRBV7-4|TRBD1|TRBJ2-1
CASSLIRQGTYNEQFF
>-|TRBV4-1|-|TRBJ2-1
CASSSAWGGTYNEQFF
>-|TRBV18|TRBD1|TRBJ2-4
CASGFGTGGTLAKNIQYF
>-|TRBV6-1|-|TRBJ1-2
CASKRQDHYGYTF
>-|TRBV4-1|TRBD1|TRBJ1-1
CASSSTGVEAFF
>-|TRBV9|TRBD1|TRBJ2-1
CASSPWDRGDEQFF
>-|TRBV15|-|TRBJ2-2
CATSREGPHTGELFF
>-|TRBV6-5|-|TRBJ1-2
CASSLLDSPEGNGYTF
>few|TRBV28|TRBD1|TRBJ1-2
CASSDPGQGLGYTF
>-|TRBV12-3/TRBV12-4|-|TRBJ1-6
CASKVSYNSPLHF
>-|TRBV20-1|-|TRBJ2-4
CSARPGVIQYF
>-|TRBV4-1|-|TRBJ1-1
CASSQPGEAFF
>-|TRBV27|TRBD2|TRBJ2-3
CASGPGLAADTQYF
>-|TRBV6-6|TRBD2|TRBJ2-5
CASSYGGGALYF
>-|TRBV15|-|TRBJ1-2
CATSRGSLGLGQGYGYTF
>-|TRBV12-3/TRBV12-4|TRBD1|TRBJ1-5
CASKGAQSNQPQHF
>-|TRBV27|-|TRBJ1-1
CASSLSAYTVTEAFF
>few|TRBV28|-|TRBJ2-5
CASSLPRTPQTGLYQETQYF
>many|TRBV7-8|-|TRBJ1-5
CASSLELNNQPQHF
>many|TRBV7-9|-|TRBJ2-2
CASSSNTGRQTNTGELFF
>many|TRBV7-8|-|TRBJ1-5
CASSSWEGRGNQPQHF
>-|TRBV4-1|TRBD1|TRBJ2-1
CASSRGTTGGKYNEQFF
>-|TRBV7-9|TRBD1|TRBJ1-5
CASSSDRGPQPQHF
>few|TRBV12-3/TRBV12-4|-|TRBJ1-1
CASSWGGGNTEAFF
>few|TRBV27|-|TRBJ1-1
CASSPSTASNTEAFF
>-|TRBV7-9|TRBD2|TRBJ2-1
CASRLGTSGKFF
>few|TRBV7-9|TRBD1|TRBJ1-1
CASSPSRQGAIGTEAFF
>-|TRBV6-1|-|TRBJ2-3
CASSDWRGVNTDTQYF
>-|TRBV19|-|TRBJ1-2
CASSIFRTQGYTF
>few|TRBV20-1|TRBD1|TRBJ1-1
CSVRGLFQGAESTEAFF
>-|TRBV27|-|TRBJ1-2
CASSSSRGFDPYGYTF
>-|TRBV15|-|TRBJ2-1
CATSRDLPNEQFF